Presented here are 10 T cell receptor beta chains from one specimen sequenced in a study of CD8 T cells in Susac syndrome. Reverse transcription of about 0.45 to 1 ug RNA was carried out with random hexamers. TCRdb called the immunoSEQ multiplex PCR reads again in MiXCR, with one record for every CDR3 protein. The sample yields around 56,000 distinct CDR3 sequences, about 92% seen once. The sample comprised CD8+ T cells from PBMCs. These receptors originate from a human donor in good health.

The V call is TRBV29-1, the J call TRBJ1-4; TRBD1 might be the D (6 bases). The CDR3 sequence is 12 residues long. Per germline, CDR1 SQVTM and CDR2 ANQGSEA. V lost 7 bases and J 8 bases, leaving 14 bases between the germline ends. This chain's CDR3 is CSGAGEGEKLFF. The CDR3 bases are TGCAGCGGGGCAGGGGAGGGGGAAAAACTGTTTTTT.

The chain's CDR3 is CASSYVNTGELFF. CDR3 DNA: TGTGCCAGCAGTTACGTGAACACCGGGGAGCTGTTTTTT. V is TRBV6-6 and J is TRBJ2-2; no clear D. The germline V gene encodes CDR1 MNHNY and CDR2 SVGAGI (reference sequence). The CDR3 contains 13 residues. Trimming left V 2 bases short and J 1 base short, with 2 bases between.

Sample share makes this clonotype medium-sized. The J gene is TRBJ2-2, the V gene TRBV6-2 or TRBV6-3; the D is unclear. Germline V gene sequence: CDR1 MNHEY, CDR2 SVGEGT. Trimming cost V 5 bases and J 0 bases, with 7 bases left between them. The CDR3 covers 14 residues. The DNA for the CDR3 is TGTGCCAGCAGTCTTTCTGCGAACACCGGGGAGCTGTTTTTT. This encodes CASSLSANTGELFF.

The V gene is TRBV27, the J gene TRBJ1-6; D ambiguous. The ends were cut back, 7 bases at V and 14 bases at J, with 18 bases in the middle. CDR3 size: 13 residues. In germline, CDR1 is MNHEY, CDR2 SMNVEV (reference sequence). This chain's CDR3 is CASTTSRGEALHF. In nucleotides, the CDR3 is TGTGCCAGCACCACGTCGCGGGGAGAGGCCCTCCACTTT.

This chain connects TRBV29-1 to TRBJ2-3; D may be TRBD2 (6 bases). Germline V lookup: CDR1 SQVTM, CDR2 ANQGSEA. V lost 4 bases and J lost 3, with 14 bases in between. The length of the CDR3 is 14 residues. Here the CDR3 DNA reads TGCAGCGTTGCGGGGGTCGGGGAGACAGATACGCAGTATTTT. This sequence encodes CSVAGVGETDTQYF.

The chain couples TRBV4-1 to TRBJ2-7; 7 bases align to TRBD1. The trim removed 2 bases at V and 3 bases at J, leaving 7 bases unmatched. The CDR3 spans 15 residues. Germline CDR1 and CDR2: MGHRA and YSYEKL. CDR3 region: CASSQTTGIDYEQYF. For the CDR3, the DNA is TGCGCCAGCAGCCAAACGACAGGGATCGACTACGAGCAGTACTTC.

The chain is built from TRBV19 and TRBJ1-2; no clear D gene. Germline loops: CDR1 LNHDA, CDR2 SQIVND (reference sequence). This CDR3 contains 14 residues. Trimming removed 1 base from V and 5 bases from J, with 11 bases in between. CDR3 amino acids: CASSIGILDYGYTF. Here the CDR3 DNA reads TGTGCCAGTAGTATAGGGATACTGGATTATGGCTACACCTTC.

V is TRBV27 and J is TRBJ2-2; 14 nucleotides agree with TRBD2. CDR3 size: 15 residues. CDR1 is MNHEY and CDR2 is SMNVEV in the germline V gene (reference sequence). The ends lost 9 bases at V and 4 bases at J; junction bases unmatched: 4. CDR3 DNA: TGTGCCAGTTCAGGACTAGCGGGGGGCACCGGGGAGCTGTTTTTT. Residues: CASSGLAGGTGELFF.

The genes are TRBV6-2 or TRBV6-3 and TRBJ2-5; D is unclear. In germline, CDR1 is MNHEY, CDR2 SVGEGT. V was clipped by 2 bases and J by 7 bases, with 11 bases between them. The CDR3 runs 13 residues. The CDR3 DNA reads as TGTGCCAGCAGTTACCTAATCGTGGGGACCCAGTACTTC. Its translation: CASSYLIVGTQYF.

The V call is TRBV30, the J call TRBJ1-1; no clear D gene. CDR1 and CDR2 (germline): GTSNPN, SVGIG (reference sequence). V was trimmed by 2 bases and J by 7 bases, leaving 14 bases between them. The length of the CDR3 is 13 residues. CDR3 protein: CAWSYYGDYEAFF. CDR3 coding DNA: TGTGCCTGGAGTTACTACGGCGATTATGAAGCTTTCTTT.